This record looks at one TCR beta chain sequence and its context. Its antigen is unidentified. Germline V gene lookup returns CDR1 LGHNA and CDR2 YNFKEQ. This CDR3 contains 16 residues. Trimming took off 0 bases at V and 0 bases at J, with 8 bases between the two ends. The source of the sample is a study of T cells in localized non-small cell lung cancer. General study points: The highest T cell clonality was in uninvolved adjacent lung, above tumor. Median around 62 top-100 tumor clones were shared with paired adjacent lung. Increased T cell density in blood showed an association with longer overall survival.

Some clones are missing from TCRdb's copy, which holds only in-frame ones; the method was immunoSEQ multiplex PCR. Here the sample spans about 25,000 clones, about 86% being singletons. This chain connects TRBV4-2 to TRBJ2-2, with no clear D. This specimen was peripheral blood, taken before any cancer treatment. The origin of this receptor is a female donor older than 55 with stage I lung adenocarcinoma. This chain's CDR3 is CASSQDRVANTGELFF. CDR3 coding DNA: TGTGCCAGCAGCCAAGATCGGGTCGCGAACACCGGGGAGCTGTTTTTT.